This passage covers 26 T cell receptor beta chains from one sample sequenced in a study of cytomegalovirus exposure and HLA in healthy donors. The PCR employed 60 Vbeta primers together with 13 Jbeta primers. TCRdb's table, derived via immunoSEQ multiplex PCR, lists solely in-frame clones and lacks some. The repertoire holds under 150,000 clones, with roughly three quarters as singletons. Sequencing was carried out using PBMCs. These TCRs come from a woman in her 50s in good health and CMV-seronegative.

The rearrangement links TRBV2 to TRBJ1-1, with D hard to call. The CDR3 is 12 amino acids. The germline V and J ends were trimmed by 8 bases and 1 base, with 8 bases remaining between them. In germline, CDR1 is SNHLY, CDR2 FYNNEI. The CDR3 nucleotides read TGTGCCAGCCGATCAGGGAACACTGAAGCTTTCTTT. This codes for CASRSGNTEAFF.

The V call is TRBV27, the J call TRBJ2-5; 10 bases are shared with TRBD1. The end of the DNA fits TRBJ2-7 better, so the J call may be wrong. CDR1 and CDR2 from the germline V gene are MNHEY and SMNVEV (reference sequence). CDR3 length: 13 amino acids. This CDR3 is CASGRDRGNEQYF. The CDR3 nucleotides are TGTGCCAGCGGACGGGACAGGGGAAACGAGCAGTACTTC.

The gene calls are TRBV7-6 and TRBJ2-5, with 12 nucleotides matching TRBD2. The junction had 4 bases not matched to a gene; V was cut back by 0 bases and J by 2 bases. CDR3 length: 17 amino acids. The germline V gene encodes CDR1 SGHVS and CDR2 FNYEAQ. The CDR3 here is CASSLALAGGRQETQYF. As DNA, the CDR3 is TGTGCCAGCAGCTTAGCACTAGCGGGGGGCCGACAAGAGACCCAGTACTTC.

The chain couples TRBV19 to TRBJ2-1; perhaps TRBD1 as D (6 bases). V lost 4 bases to trimming and J lost 0 bases, with 10 bases between them. The CDR3 covers 15 residues. Germline V gene lookup returns CDR1 LNHDA and CDR2 SQIVND (reference sequence). CDR3 sequence: CASSKQGSSYNEQFF. The CDR3 region has the DNA TGTGCCAGTAGTAAACAGGGAAGCTCCTACAATGAGCAGTTCTTC.

The chain links TRBV7-9 to TRBJ2-7; 7 nucleotides align to TRBD1. The CDR3 length is 15 residues. CDR1 is SEHNR, CDR2 FQNEAQ, per germline (reference sequence). V was pared by 3 bases and J by 5 bases, with 10 bases of the junction left unmatched. The CDR3 DNA reads as TGTGCCAGCAGCTTCAACCGACAGGGCCTGGACGAGCAGTACTTC. Its protein is CASSFNRQGLDEQYF.

This chain links TRBV5-5 with TRBJ2-1; the D is unclear. The CDR3 length is 12 residues. CDR1 and CDR2 (germline): SGHKS, YYEKEE (reference sequence). V lost 5 bases and J 7 bases, leaving 10 bases between the germline ends. The CDR3 region is CASSYSSNEQFF. CDR3 sequence (DNA): TGTGCCAGCAGTTATAGTTCGAATGAGCAGTTCTTC.

In DNA form, the CDR3 reads TGTGCCAGCACGAGGAGCGGACTAGCCCAAGAGACCCAGTACTTC. Amino acid sequence: CASTRSGLAQETQYF. This rearrangement joins TRBV2 to TRBJ2-5; TRBD2 matches 8 bases. The CDR3 extends over 15 amino acids. CDR1 SNHLY and CDR2 FYNNEI come from the germline V gene. Trimming removed 7 bases from V and 1 base from J; junction bases left unmatched: 8.

This chain connects TRBV5-1 to TRBJ2-7, with TRBD2 identical over 14 bases. Germline values: CDR1 SGHRS, CDR2 YFSETQ. This CDR3 is 17 amino acids long. V shed 4 bases and J 2 bases; nucleotides not matched to a gene: 8. The CDR3 protein is CASSQGTSGGLTYEQYF. The CDR3 DNA sequence: TGCGCCAGCAGCCAAGGGACTAGCGGGGGCCTAACCTACGAGCAGTACTTC.

The chain links TRBV18 to TRBJ1-1, with D possibly matching TRBD1 (6 bases). The V and J ends lost 2 bases and 1 base respectively, with 8 bases between them. The CDR3 is 14 residues long. Germline assignment: CDR1 KGHSH and CDR2 LQKENI. CDR3 sequence: CASSPGGGNTEAFF. The CDR3, as DNA: TGTGCCAGCTCACCAGGGGGCGGGAACACTGAAGCTTTCTTT. Together with reference TRBV18 and TRBJ1-1, the CDR3 gives the full variable domain: NAGVMQNPRHLVRRRGQEARLRCSPMKGHSHVYWYRQLPEEGLKFMVYLQKENIIDESGMPKERFSAEFPKEGPSILRIQQVVRGDSAAYFCASSPGGGNTEAFFGQGTRLTVV.

The chain uses TRBV11-2 and TRBJ2-7, with D possibly being TRBD1 (8 bases). Trimming took off 4 bases at V and 4 bases at J, with 17 bases between the two ends. Germline CDR1 is SGHAT and CDR2 is FQNNGV. The CDR3 has 15 amino acids. The CDR3 nucleotides read TGTGCCAGCAGCTCTCGGACAGGGAGGGAGTACGAGCAGTACTTC. This translates into CASSSRTGREYEQYF.

The chain joins TRBV19 to TRBJ1-2; possible D gene TRBD1, 6 bases. Germline values: CDR1 LNHDA, CDR2 SQIVND (reference sequence). CDR3 size: 14 residues. Trimming removed 4 bases from V and 5 bases from J, with 14 bases in between. The CDR3 is CASSNRGHKYGYTF. CDR3 in DNA: TGTGCCAGTAGTAACCGGGGACATAAGTATGGCTACACCTTC.

This sequence joins TRBV6-6 and TRBJ1-6; D might be TRBD1 (6 bases). CDR3 length: 15 residues. CDR1 and CDR2 from the germline V gene are MNHNY and SVGAGI (reference sequence). Trimming left V 4 bases short and J 9 bases short, with 16 bases between. The chain's CDR3 is CASSSADRMSSPLHF. CDR3 DNA: TGTGCCAGCAGTTCCGCTGACAGGATGAGTTCACCCCTCCACTTT.

The V gene is TRBV7-2, the J gene TRBJ2-5; maybe TRBD2 (5 bases). V lost 1 base to trimming and J lost 5 bases, with 11 bases between them. Germline CDR1 is SGHTA and CDR2 is FQGNSA. The CDR3 is made up of 14 amino acids. CDR3 loop: CASSLGGLPETQYF. For the CDR3, the DNA is TGTGCCAGCAGCTTAGGCGGACTGCCGGAGACCCAGTACTTC.

This sequence joins TRBV20-1 and TRBJ2-1; the D gene is possibly TRBD1 (5 bases). The CDR3 is 11 amino acids. The ends were cut back, 6 bases at V and 12 bases at J, with 15 bases in the middle. CDR1 is DFQATT and CDR2 is SNEGSKA in the germline V gene (reference sequence). CDR3 DNA: TGCAGTGCCGCAGGGATTAGAGGGCAGTTCTTC. Its protein is CSAAGIRGQFF.

The chain couples TRBV5-1 to TRBJ2-2; perhaps TRBD1 as D (6 bases). Trimming left V 1 base short and J 4 bases short, with 14 bases between. CDR1 and CDR2 from the germline V gene are SGHRS and YFSETQ. The CDR3 loop spans 16 amino acids. CDR3 region: CASSLNQDRTTGELFF. The CDR3 bases are TGCGCCAGCAGCTTGAACCAAGACAGGACCACCGGGGAGCTGTTTTTT.

This chain connects TRBV5-6 to TRBJ2-2, with 7 bases lining up with TRBD1. Germline V gene lookup returns CDR1 SGHDT and CDR2 YYEEEE. With 0 bases clipped from V and 5 bases from J, the junction kept 4 bases outside the gene matches. The CDR3 sequence is 15 residues long. This CDR3 reads CASSLGYRGTGELFF. CDR3 in DNA: TGTGCCAGCAGCTTGGGGTACAGGGGAACCGGGGAGCTGTTTTTT.

The CDR3 sequence: CASSPLLGDTYEQYF. In DNA, the CDR3 is TGTGCCAGCAGCCCCCTCTTGGGAGATACCTACGAGCAGTACTTC. This chain uses TRBV7-6 with TRBJ2-7; D might be TRBD2 (5 bases). Looked up from germline, CDR1 is SGHVS and CDR2 is FNYEAQ. The CDR3 extends over 15 amino acids. V was trimmed by 5 bases and J by 2 bases, leaving 16 bases between them.

The J gene is TRBJ1-2, the V gene TRBV13; maybe TRBD1 (6 bases). The germline V and J ends were trimmed by 3 bases and 6 bases, with 23 bases remaining between them. The CDR3 is made up of 17 amino acids. Germline CDR1 is PRHDT and CDR2 is FYEKMQ (reference sequence). The CDR3 nucleotides are TGTGCCAGCAGCTTCTCCGGGGAACAGGGAAGGAGGAATGGCTACACCTTC. It encodes CASSFSGEQGRRNGYTF.

This chain joins TRBV9 and TRBJ1-5; D possibly corresponds to TRBD1 (5 bases). Trimming cost V 4 bases and J 5 bases, with 13 bases left between them. CDR1 is SGDLS, CDR2 YYNGEE, per germline. This CDR3 comprises 14 residues. The CDR3 loop reads CASSQTGNHQPQHF. The CDR3 DNA reads as TGTGCCAGCAGCCAAACAGGTAACCATCAGCCCCAGCATTTT.

The chain has TRBV5-6 and TRBJ2-3; no reliable D call. Trimming pared 4 bases from V and 0 bases from J, leaving 12 bases between. The CDR3 covers 15 residues. Germline loops: CDR1 SGHDT, CDR2 YYEEEE. The CDR3 here is CASSPDLASTDTQYF. The DNA for the CDR3 is TGTGCCAGCAGCCCCGATTTAGCTAGCACAGATACGCAGTATTTT.

This chain connects TRBV10-3 to TRBJ1-1; D may be TRBD1 (6 bases). This CDR3 is built from 13 residues. Germline values: CDR1 ENHRY, CDR2 SYGVKD. V was clipped by 4 bases and J by 3 bases, with 9 bases between them. This chain's CDR3 is CAISGQDYTEAFF. DNA for the CDR3: TGTGCCATCAGTGGACAGGACTACACTGAAGCTTTCTTT.

This clone turned up a few times. This sequence joins TRBV2 and TRBJ2-4, with 7 bases identical to TRBD2. Germline CDR1 is SNHLY and CDR2 is FYNNEI. The V and J ends lost 8 bases and 0 bases, in that order; junction bases with no gene match: 10. The CDR3 loop spans 16 amino acids. The chain's CDR3 is CASFGGDLLAKNIQYF. CDR3 coding DNA: TGTGCCAGCTTTGGGGGGGACCTTCTAGCCAAAAACATTCAGTACTTC.

The chain has TRBV29-1 and TRBJ2-7; no firm D call. The CDR3 covers 13 residues. V was cut by 5 bases and J by 0 bases, with 11 bases left in between. Germline V gives CDR1 SQVTM, CDR2 ANQGSEA. The CDR3 sequence is CSVPGESSYEQYF. The CDR3 DNA sequence: TGCAGCGTTCCCGGTGAAAGCTCCTACGAGCAGTACTTC.

The CDR3 DNA reads as TGTGCCTGGAGTGTGGAGTTACCCAATGAGCAGTTCTTC. It specifies CAWSVELPNEQFF. The chain links TRBV30 to TRBJ2-1, with no clear D. Deletions cut 0 bases from V and 6 bases from J, with 9 bases between. CDR1 is GTSNPN, CDR2 SVGIG, per germline (reference sequence). The length of the CDR3 is 13 residues.

The gene calls are TRBV5-1 and TRBJ2-3, with 7 bases fitting TRBD2. This CDR3 has 15 amino acids. Germline V gene lookup returns CDR1 SGHRS and CDR2 YFSETQ. V lost 4 bases and J lost 2; bases outside the gene matches: 7. CDR3 sequence reads: CASSPPAGNTDTQYF. CDR3 DNA sequence: TGCGCCAGCAGCCCCCCAGCGGGGAACACAGATACGCAGTATTTT.

The CDR3 DNA follows: TGCGCCAGCAGCTATATAGCGGGGGGGCAAGAGACCCAGTACTTC. It encodes CASSYIAGGQETQYF. The gene calls are TRBV5-1 and TRBJ2-5, with 11 positions matching TRBD2. CDR1 and CDR2 from the germline V gene are SGHRS and YFSETQ. The CDR3 is 15 amino acids. The V gene end was trimmed by 3 bases and the J gene end by 2 bases; junction bases not matched to a gene: 3.